The clone carrying this TCR beta chain was seen only a few times. The target antigen is unknown. The germline gives CDR1 SGHRS, CDR2 YFSETQ. V dropped 0 bases and J dropped 4; count of bases not matched to a gene: 5. The length of the CDR3 is 16 residues. The data stem from a study of shared clonotypes between healthy human individuals. Overall study context: The cohort had two women and a few men, ages 18 to 49.

Profiling relied on immunoSEQ multiplex PCR, and the TCRdb table lists in-frame clones only, not all of them. The table has millions of clones, about 92% seen once; the top ten hold about 0.39%. A split of CD4+ cells into CD45RA+ naive and CD45RA-negative memory subsets was performed. Findings of the study overall: Rarefaction exposed incomplete sorted-subset sequencing despite large depth. Donor scarcity curtailed the genetic and exposure-history diversity represented herein.

The chain couples TRBV5-1 to TRBJ2-2; TRBD1 aligns across 8 bases. The TCR sequence derives from a man aged 18-30 years in good health. Some clones in this sample may be carry-over from other donors' samples. Material for sequencing was naive CD4+ T cells from PBMCs. Subset given: CD45RA+ positively selected. The CDR3 DNA follows: TGCGCCAGCAGCTTGGCCGACCAGGGGGCCACCGGGGAGCTGTTTTTT. Amino acids: CASSLADQGATGELFF.